This TCR beta chain was profiled in a study of immune characterization of retroperitoneal liposarcoma. This clonotype was picked up a small number of times. TCRdb analysed the PCR reads with MiXCR anew, one entry per CDR3 protein. The sample shows 8,500 or so distinct CDR3 sequences, 35% to 45% of them seen only once. This receptor was taken from a male donor with retroperitoneal liposarcoma. The sequenced sample consisted of tumor tissue.

The CDR3 reads CASSLIPSTYNEQYF. In DNA, the CDR3 is TGTGCCAGCAGCTTAATTCCCAGCACCTACAATGAGCAGTACTTC. The chain joins TRBV7-6 to TRBJ2-5, with D unclear. Germline CDR1 and CDR2: SGHVS and FNYEAQ. V was clipped by 2 bases and J by 11 bases, with 21 bases between them. This CDR3 comprises 15 residues.